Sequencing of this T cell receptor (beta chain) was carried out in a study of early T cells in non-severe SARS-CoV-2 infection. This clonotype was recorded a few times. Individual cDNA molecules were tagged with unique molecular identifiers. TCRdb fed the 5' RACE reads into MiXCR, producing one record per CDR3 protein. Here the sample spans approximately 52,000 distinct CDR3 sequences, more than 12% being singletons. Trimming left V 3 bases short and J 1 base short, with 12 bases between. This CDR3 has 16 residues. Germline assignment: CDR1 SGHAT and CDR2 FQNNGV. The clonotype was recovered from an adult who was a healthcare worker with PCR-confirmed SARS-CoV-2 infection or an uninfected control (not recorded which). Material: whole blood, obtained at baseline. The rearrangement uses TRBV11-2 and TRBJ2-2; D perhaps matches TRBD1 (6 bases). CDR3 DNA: TGTGCCAGCAGCTTCGTAACAGGGTGGAACACCGGGGAGCTGTTTTTT. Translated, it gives CASSFVTGWNTGELFF.